This TCR beta chain derives from a study of CD8 T cells in Susac syndrome. Turning to the study itself: When blood was collected, patients with Susac syndrome were therapy-naive, were taking corticosteroids, or were receiving intravenous immunoglobulin alone.

The diagnostic criteria for definite or probable disease, as recently defined, were met by the patients with Susac syndrome. Details on this clonotype: Its antigen remains unknown.

Random hexamers served to reverse transcribe about 0.45 to 1 ug RNA. TCRdb reprocessed the immunoSEQ multiplex PCR reads via MiXCR and lists one record per CDR3 protein. The sample lists about 180,000 distinct CDR3 sequences; around 94% were seen once. Points from the study as a whole: The CD4+ T cell repertoires from Susac syndrome exhibited no clonal expansion. In its TCR sequencing and HLA analysis, the study acknowledged that the number of individuals was relatively small.

Germline assignment: CDR1 SEHNR and CDR2 FQNEAQ (reference sequence). V dropped 3 bases and J dropped 6 bases, with 12 bases sitting between them. The length of the CDR3 is 15 residues. This receptor was obtained from a human donor with Susac syndrome. The source material was CD4+ T cells from PBMCs. The V and J genes are TRBV7-9 and TRBJ2-6; TRBD1 is a possible D gene (6 bases). CDR3 sequence reads: CASSLTQGTANVLTF. In DNA form, the CDR3 reads TGTGCCAGCAGCTTGACCCAGGGGACGGCCAACGTCCTGACTTTC. Filled out from reference TRBV7-9 and TRBJ2-6, the complete variable domain reads DTGVSQNPRHKITKRGQNVTFRCDPISEHNRLYWYRQTLGQGPEFLTYFQNEAQLEKSRLLSDRFSAERPKGSFSTLEIQRTEQGDSAMYLCASSLTQGTANVLTFGAGSRLTVL.